These T cell receptor beta chains were read from a single sample in a study of shared clonotypes between healthy human individuals. Profiled with immunoSEQ multiplex PCR; TCRdb holds only in-frame clones, not every one. In the table there are some 2,400,000 clones, approximately 94% of which are singletons. Sequences were obtained from naive CD4+ T cells sorted from blood. The receptors stem from a man younger than 35 in good health. Both conserved end residues are part of each CDR3. Fields, in order: clone size, V gene, J gene, D gene, CDR3 DNA, CDR3 protein. The D gene is left open where the match is weak. Rows may omit the clone size; those that give it use once, few, many or a size class.

>.|TRBV30|TRBJ1-5|.
TGTGCCCCCACAGGGTTTAGCAATCAGCCCCAGCATTTT
CAPTGFSNQPQHF
>.|TRBV7-6|TRBJ1-3|TRBD1
TGTGCCACACGACAGGGACCTGGAAACACCATATATTTT
CATRQGPGNTIYF
>.|TRBV5-1|TRBJ2-7|.
TGCGCCAGCAGCCAGACTCTCTACGAGCAGTACTTC
CASSQTLYEQYF
>.|TRBV2|TRBJ1-5|.
TGTGCCAGCAGTCCAGGGGAGCAGCCCCAGCATTTT
CASSPGEQPQHF
>.|TRBV5-4|TRBJ2-7|.
TGTGCCAGCAGCCCCAGGGCGGGAATTTACGAGCAGTACTTC
CASSPRAGIYEQYF
>.|TRBV19|TRBJ1-4|.
TGTGCCAGTAGCAAAGGAGGGACAAATGAAAAACTGTTTTTT
CASSKGGTNEKLFF
>.|TRBV5-1|TRBJ2-4|TRBD2
TGCGCCAGCAGCGAAACCGGGACTAGCGGTATATTAGCCAAAAACATTCAGTACTTC
CASSETGTSGILAKNIQYF
>.|TRBV9|TRBJ1-2|TRBD1
TGTGCCAGCAGCTTACAGGGGGGCCTCGCTGGCTACACCTTC
CASSLQGGLAGYTF
>.|TRBV28|TRBJ2-4|.
TGTGCCAGTTACAGCTTAGCCAAAAACATTCAGTACTTC
CASYSLAKNIQYF
>.|TRBV5-1|TRBJ2-6|.
TGCGCCAGCAGCTTGCGAAGCTCTGGGGCCAACGTCCTGACTTTC
CASSLRSSGANVLTF
>.|TRBV20-1|TRBJ1-2|.
TGCAGTGCTAAGGGCTATGGCTACACCTTC
CSAKGYGYTF
>.|TRBV5-1|TRBJ2-7|.
TGCGCCAGCAGCTATCCTGAAGGAGGGTCCTACGAGCAGTACTTC
CASSYPEGGSYEQYF
>.|TRBV11-2|TRBJ1-3|TRBD1
TGTGCCAGCAGCTTAGGAGAAGGGGGCTATGGAAACACCATATATTTT
CASSLGEGGYGNTIYF
>.|TRBV9|TRBJ2-4|TRBD2
TGTGCCAGCAGCGCCCGGGGAGGGTTCGACATTCAGTACTTC
CASSARGGFDIQYF
>.|TRBV5-5|TRBJ1-2|TRBD1
TGTGCCAGCAGCTTGGCCTTGGGGACAGCCTATGGCTACACCTTC
CASSLALGTAYGYTF
>.|TRBV18|TRBJ2-1|TRBD2
TGTGCCAGCCAAACTAGCGCAAAGTACAATGAGCAGTTCTTC
CASQTSAKYNEQFF
>.|TRBV2|TRBJ2-2|TRBD2
TGTGCCAGCAGTGAAGCGTGGGGTAGCGGGGGCAACACCGGGGAGCTGTTTTTT
CASSEAWGSGGNTGELFF
>once|TRBV7-2|TRBJ1-2|TRBD1
TGTGCCAGCAGCTCGGGACAGGGTGCCTATGGCTACACCTTC
CASSSGQGAYGYTF
>.|TRBV10-3|TRBJ2-5|.
TGTGCCATCAGTGGCGGACTTTTAGAGACCCAGTACTTC
CAISGGLLETQYF
>.|TRBV6-6|TRBJ2-7|TRBD2
TGTGCCAGCAGCCAGGGACTAGCGGGCTCCCACGAGCAGTACTTC
CASSQGLAGSHEQYF
>.|TRBV2|TRBJ1-5|.
TGTGCCAGCGGCCCGACGGCGGGGGCGAGCAATCAGCCCCAGCATTTT
CASGPTAGASNQPQHF
>.|TRBV5-1|TRBJ2-7|TRBD1
TGCGCCAGCAGCTCCGACCCGACAGGGAAGAGCAACGAGCAGTACTTC
CASSSDPTGKSNEQYF
>.|TRBV5-1|TRBJ1-5|.
TGCGCCAGCAGCTTGTCAGGGAATCAGCCCCAGCATTTT
CASSLSGNQPQHF
>.|TRBV6-1|TRBJ2-2|.
TGTGCCAGCAGCCTTGTTAACACCGGGGAGCTGTTTTTT
CASSLVNTGELFF
>.|TRBV18|TRBJ1-6|.
TGTGCCAGCTCCCTCGGCCAGGGAATGTATAATTCACCCCTCCACTTT
CASSLGQGMYNSPLHF